This TCR beta chain was documented in a study of T cells in Graves' hyperthyroidism and ophthalmopathy. About the study: At the time of initial diagnosis and before any treatment, peripheral blood was collected. Whole-study findings and limits: Also found in blood were most expanded thyroid clonotypes above 0.001.

There were TCR beta CDR3 regions amplified from RNA transcripts. HTBI primers were the set used in a first-round RT-PCR of the TCR CDR3. TCRdb reanalysed the multiplex PCR reads using MiXCR and keeps one entry per CDR3 protein. The data hold about 480,000 distinct CDR3 sequences, with 22% observed a single time. There are 14 residues in the CDR3. Germline V gene lookup returns CDR1 SNHLY and CDR2 FYNNEI. V lost 4 bases and J lost 6; bases outside the gene matches: 4. This clonotype was counted at least ten times. The antigen is not known. V gene TRBV2 combines with J gene TRBJ1-5; 9 bases are a match to TRBD1. The receptor was derived from a woman aged 70 to 79 with Graves' ophthalmopathy. The sequencing sample was made of blood. CDR3 DNA: TGTGCCAGCAGTGCGACAGGGGGTAGTCAGCCCCAGCATTTT. Translated, it gives CASSATGGSQPQHF.